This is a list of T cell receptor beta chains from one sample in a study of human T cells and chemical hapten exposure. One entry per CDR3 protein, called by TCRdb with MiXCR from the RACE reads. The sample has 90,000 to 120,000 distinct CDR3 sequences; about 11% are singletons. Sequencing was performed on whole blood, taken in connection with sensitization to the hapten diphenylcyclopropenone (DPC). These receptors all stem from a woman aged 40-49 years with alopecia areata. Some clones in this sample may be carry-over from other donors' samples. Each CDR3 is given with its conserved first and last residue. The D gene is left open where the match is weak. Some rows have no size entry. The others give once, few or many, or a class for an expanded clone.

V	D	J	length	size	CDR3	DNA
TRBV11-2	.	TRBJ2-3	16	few	CASSLGSTGSGNTQYF	TGTGCCAGCAGCTTAGGTTCCACAGGCTCCGGGAATACGCAGTATTTT
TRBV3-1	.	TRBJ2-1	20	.	CASSQDRTVVGGSSYNEQFF	TGTGCCAGCAGCCAAGATCGCACGGTGGTGGGGGGATCGTCCTACAATGAGCAGTTCTTC
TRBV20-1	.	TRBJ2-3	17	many	CSARAPSRDSGTDTQYF	TGCAGTGCTAGAGCCCCATCCCGGGACTCCGGCACAGATACGCAGTATTTT
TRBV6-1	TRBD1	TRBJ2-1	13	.	CAGDRGKPNEQFF	TGTGCCGGAGACAGGGGGAAACCCAATGAGCAGTTCTTC
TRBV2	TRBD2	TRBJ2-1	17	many	CASSDWTSGSSYNEQFF	TGTGCCAGCAGTGATTGGACTAGCGGGAGCTCCTACAATGAGCAGTTCTTC
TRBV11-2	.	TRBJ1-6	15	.	CASSFEVTYNSPLHF	TGTGCCAGCAGCTTCGAAGTCACCTATAATTCACCCCTCCACTTT
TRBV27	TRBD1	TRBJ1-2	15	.	CATSVRGDRPYGYTF	TGTGCCACCTCGGTACGGGGGGACAGACCATATGGCTACACCTTC
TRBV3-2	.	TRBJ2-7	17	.	CASSQVASGSTAYEQYF	.
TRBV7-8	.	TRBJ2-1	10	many	CASSLDEQFF	TGTGCCAGCAGCTTAGACGAGCAGTTCTTC
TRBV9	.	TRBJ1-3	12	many	CASSGVGNTIYF	TGTGCCAGCAGCGGAGTAGGAAACACCATATATTTT
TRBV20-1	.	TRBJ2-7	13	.	CSARPGGYYEQYF	TGCAGTGCCCGCCCGGGGGGCTACTACGAGCAGTACTTC
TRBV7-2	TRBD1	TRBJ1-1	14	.	CASSLVSVRGEAFF	TGTGCCAGCAGCTTAGTTTCTGTCAGGGGGGAAGCTTTCTTT
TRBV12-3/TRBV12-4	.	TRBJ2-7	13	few	CASGRTATYEQYF	TGTGCCAGCGGACGGACGGCTACCTACGAGCAGTACTTC
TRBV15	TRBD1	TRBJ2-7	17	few	CATSRDPGTGASYEQYF	TGTGCCACCAGCAGAGATCCCGGGACAGGGGCATCCTACGAGCAGTACTTC
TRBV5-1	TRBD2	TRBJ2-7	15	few	CASSPVSGSLDEQYF	TGCGCCAGCAGCCCGGTTAGCGGGAGTCTCGACGAGCAGTACTTC
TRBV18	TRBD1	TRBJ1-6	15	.	CASSPRQGSNSPLHF	TGTGCCAGCTCACCAAGACAGGGGAGCAATTCACCCCTCCACTTT
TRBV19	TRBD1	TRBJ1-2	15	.	CASSRRDRENYGYTF	TGTGCCAGTAGTCGCCGGGACAGGGAAAACTATGGCTACACCTTC
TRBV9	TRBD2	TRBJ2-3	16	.	CASSVVGAGGVDTQYF	TGTGCCAGCAGCGTAGTCGGAGCGGGAGGCGTGGATACGCAGTATTTT
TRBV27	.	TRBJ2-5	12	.	CASRGGLETQYF	TGTGCCAGCAGGGGGGGTCTGGAGACCCAGTACTTC
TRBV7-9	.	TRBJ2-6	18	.	CASSFPLVGAAGANVLTF	TGTGCCAGCAGCTTCCCTCTTGTAGGGGCGGCTGGGGCCAACGTCCTGACTTTC
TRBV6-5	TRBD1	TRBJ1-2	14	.	CASSPFQGGYGYTF	TGTGCCAGCAGTCCATTCCAGGGGGGATATGGCTACACCTTC
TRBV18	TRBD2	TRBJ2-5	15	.	CASSPPGGVQETQYF	TGTGCCAGCTCACCACCGGGAGGGGTGCAAGAGACCCAGTACTTC
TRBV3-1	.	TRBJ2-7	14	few	CASSPRSLSYEQYF	TGTGCCAGCAGCCCCCGAAGCCTCTCCTACGAGCAGTACTTC
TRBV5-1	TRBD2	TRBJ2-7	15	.	CASSSGGLAPYEQYF	TGCGCCAGCAGCTCGGGTGGACTAGCTCCCTACGAGCAGTACTTC
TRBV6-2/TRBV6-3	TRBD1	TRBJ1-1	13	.	CASGRQGNTEAFF	TGTGCCAGCGGTAGACAGGGGAACACTGAAGCTTTCTTT
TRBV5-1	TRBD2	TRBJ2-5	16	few	CASSLLLAGVQETQYF	TGCGCCAGCAGCTTGCTACTAGCGGGAGTACAAGAGACCCAGTACTTC
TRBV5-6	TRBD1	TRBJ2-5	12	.	CASSANRGPEYF	TGTGCCAGCAGCGCCAACAGGGGGCCCGAGTACTTC
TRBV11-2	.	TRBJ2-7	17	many	CASSRRQGRESAYEQYF	TGTGCCAGCAGCCGTCGACAGGGGCGGGAGAGTGCCTACGAGCAGTACTTC
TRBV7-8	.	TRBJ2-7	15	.	CASSSPTRTGWEQYF	TGTGCCAGCAGCTCGCCCACACGGACGGGGTGGGAGCAGTACTTC
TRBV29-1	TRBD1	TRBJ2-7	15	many	CSVVAPWTGRHEQYF	TGCAGCGTTGTCGCGCCCTGGACAGGGAGGCACGAGCAGTACTTC
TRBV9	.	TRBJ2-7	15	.	CASSVTGGRYYEQYF	TGTGCCAGCAGCGTAACCGGCGGGCGCTACTACGAGCAGTACTTC
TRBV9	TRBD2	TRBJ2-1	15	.	CASSLGRDGGNEQFF	TGTGCCAGCAGCCTGGGGAGGGATGGAGGCAATGAGCAGTTCTTC
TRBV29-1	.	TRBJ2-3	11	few	CSAGEPDTQYF	TGCAGCGCGGGAGAACCAGATACGCAGTATTTT
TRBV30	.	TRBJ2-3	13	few	CAWTAGNTDTQYF	TGTGCCTGGACAGCAGGGAACACAGATACGCAGTATTTT
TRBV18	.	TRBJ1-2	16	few	CASSPTQAGTNYGYTF	TGTGCCAGCTCACCCACGCAAGCGGGCACTAACTATGGCTACACCTTC
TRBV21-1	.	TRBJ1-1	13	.	CASRKGGEAEAFF	TGTGCCAGCAGAAAGGGGGGGGAGGCTGAAGCTTTCTTT
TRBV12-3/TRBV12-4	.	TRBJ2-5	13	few	CASSFGLGETQYF	TGTGCCAGCAGTTTCGGTCTCGGAGAGACCCAGTACTTC
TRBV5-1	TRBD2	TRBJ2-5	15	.	CASSIGASGQETQYF	TGCGCCAGCAGCATTGGGGCTAGCGGACAAGAGACCCAGTACTTC
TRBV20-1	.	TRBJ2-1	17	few	CSAGEVGERVWNPVHIF	TGCAGTGCGGGAGAGGTGGGGGAGAGGGTCTGGAACCCCGTGCATATCTTC
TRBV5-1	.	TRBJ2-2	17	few	CASSPHRQQGNTGELFF	TGCGCCAGCAGCCCGCACCGCCAACAGGGAAACACCGGGGAGCTGTTTTTT
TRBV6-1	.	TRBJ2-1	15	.	CAGSISTRSYNEQFF	TGTGCCGGGAGCATATCGACTAGGTCCTACAATGAGCAGTTCTTC
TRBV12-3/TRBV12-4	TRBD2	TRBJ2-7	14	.	CASSGSGRGYEQYF	TGTGCCAGCAGTGGTAGCGGGAGGGGGTACGAGCAGTACTTC
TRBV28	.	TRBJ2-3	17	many	CASSLRRDILVPDTQYF	TGTGCCAGCAGTCTACGACGGGACATCCTAGTACCAGATACGCAGTATTTT
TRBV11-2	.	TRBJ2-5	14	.	CASSYGRQEETQYF	TGTGCCAGCAGCTACGGGAGACAGGAAGAGACCCAGTACTTC
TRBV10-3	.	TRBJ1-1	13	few	CAISELGVTEAFF	TGTGCCATCAGTGAGTTGGGGGTCACTGAAGCTTTCTTT
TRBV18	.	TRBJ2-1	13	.	CASSQGRSNEQFF	TGTGCCAGCTCACAGGGCAGGTCCAATGAGCAGTTCTTC
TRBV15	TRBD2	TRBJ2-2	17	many	CATSRPRTSGVAGELFF	TGTGCCACCAGCAGGCCAAGGACTAGCGGGGTGGCCGGGGAGCTGTTTTTT
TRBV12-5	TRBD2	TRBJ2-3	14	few	CASGSGRSTDTQYF	TGTGCTAGTGGTTCCGGGAGGTCCACAGATACGCAGTATTTT
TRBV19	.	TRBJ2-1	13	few	CASSIGPTGEQFF	TGTGCCAGTAGTATAGGGCCGACGGGTGAGCAGTTCTTC
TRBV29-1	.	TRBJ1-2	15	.	CSVGRSDSANYGYTF	TGCAGCGTTGGCCGATCTGACAGCGCTAACTATGGCTACACCTTC
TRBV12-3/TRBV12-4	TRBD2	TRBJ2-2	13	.	CASSAREAGELFF	TGTGCCAGCAGTGCCCGGGAGGCCGGGGAGCTGTTTTTT
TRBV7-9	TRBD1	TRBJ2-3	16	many	CASSPLDRGTGDTQYF	TGTGCCAGCAGCCCGTTGGACAGGGGGACAGGAGATACGCAGTATTTT
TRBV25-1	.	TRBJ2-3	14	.	CASSDSSSTDTQYF	TGTGCCAGCAGTGATTCCTCTAGCACAGATACGCAGTATTTT
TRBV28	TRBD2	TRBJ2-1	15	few	CASSSLPSGLNEQFF	TGTGCCAGCAGTTCCCTGCCTAGCGGGCTTAATGAGCAGTTCTTC
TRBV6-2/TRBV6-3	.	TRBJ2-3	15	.	CASSRVTASTDTQYF	TGTGCCAGCAGTCGAGTGACAGCCAGCACAGATACGCAGTATTTT
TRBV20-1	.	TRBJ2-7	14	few	CSARMGGDSYEQYF	TGCAGTGCTCGGATGGGCGGCGACTCCTACGAGCAGTACTTC
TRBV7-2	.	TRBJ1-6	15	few	CASSLQRDYNSPLHF	TGTGCCAGCAGCTTACAAAGGGACTATAATTCACCCCTCCACTTT